These T cell receptor beta chains were read from a single sample in a study of radiation and T cells in renal cell carcinoma. Method: immunoSEQ multiplex PCR; TCRdb's copy keeps in-frame clones and lacks some. The table has 15,000 to 20,000 clones, approximately 59% seen once. Material: tumor tissue, obtained from a patient whose treatment was nephrectomy without radiotherapy. These receptors all come from a man aged 50-59 years with renal cell carcinoma. The CDR3 runs from the conserved cysteine through the conserved F or W. The D gene is left open where the match is weak. The size entry is marked missing in some rows and otherwise reads once, few, many or a size class.

d_gene,j_gene,abundance,v_gene,CDR3nt,CDR3aa
.,TRBJ2-7,.,TRBV10-3,TGTGCCACAGGGACGCCTCCTTCCTACGAGCAGTACTTC,CATGTPPSYEQYF
.,TRBJ1-1,few,TRBV9,TGTGCCAGCAGCGTATCGGTCGACACTGAAGCTTTCTTT,CASSVSVDTEAFF
TRBD1,TRBJ1-5,.,TRBV4-1,TGCGCCAGCAGCCAATATGCGGGACAGGTATCGATGCCCCAGCATTTT,CASSQYAGQVSMPQHF
.,TRBJ1-3,.,TRBV4-3,TGCGCCAGCAGCCAAGCTGCCACCCAGCATAGAAACACCATATATTTT,CASSQAATQHRNTIYF
.,TRBJ1-2,.,TRBV30,TGTATAACACAGGCGTATGAAGGCTACACCTTC,CITQAYEGYTF
TRBD1,TRBJ1-1,few,TRBV13,TGTGCCAGCAGCACGTCGAATCAGAACAGGGGGAGTGAAGCTTTCTTT,CASSTSNQNRGSEAFF
.,TRBJ1-6,.,TRBV30,TGTGCCTGGAGTCCCTCGAGGGATGACTATTCACCCCTCCACTTT,CAWSPSRDDYSPLHF
.,TRBJ1-1,few,TRBV5-6,TGTGCCAGCATCGATACAGGGAACACTGAAGCTTTCTTT,CASIDTGNTEAFF
.,TRBJ2-6,.,TRBV15,TGTGCCACCAGCCTCACTGACTCTGGGGCCAACGTCCTGACTTTC,CATSLTDSGANVLTF
.,TRBJ2-7,.,TRBV28,TGTGCCAGCAGCCCGCCGGGTTGGGGAACCTACGAGCAGTACTTC,CASSPPGWGTYEQYF
.,TRBJ2-1,many,TRBV14,TGTGCCAGCAGCCAAGGACACTCCTACAATGAGCAGTTCTTC,CASSQGHSYNEQFF
.,TRBJ1-2,.,TRBV4-1,TGCGCCAGCAGCCAAGAGGAGGGCTATGGCTACACCTTC,CASSQEEGYGYTF
.,TRBJ1-2,.,TRBV11-2,TGTGCCAGCAGCTTATCAGGGGCCGGGATCGTTAACTATGGCTACACCTTC,CASSLSGAGIVNYGYTF
TRBD1,TRBJ1-5,.,TRBV2,TGTGCCAGCAGTGAATTCATAGAGGGGGGACAGGGCTATAGCAATCAGCCCCAGCATTTT,CASSEFIEGGQGYSNQPQHF
TRBD1,TRBJ1-1,.,TRBV6-6,TGTGCCAGCAGTTACACACAGGGGGCTAACACTGAAGCTTTCTTT,CASSYTQGANTEAFF
.,TRBJ2-3,once,TRBV5-1,TGCGCCAGCAGCTTGGATCCGCTCACAGATACGCAGTATTTT,CASSLDPLTDTQYF
.,TRBJ2-1,.,TRBV4-3,TGCGCCAGCAGCCAAGAAGTCCTAACCACGTGGAATGAGCAGTTCTTC,CASSQEVLTTWNEQFF
.,TRBJ1-2,.,TRBV5-8,TGTGCCAGCAGTCCTGGGGAAGACTATGGCTACACCTTC,CASSPGEDYGYTF
.,TRBJ1-2,few,TRBV11-2,TGTGCCAGCAGCTCCCTCAGGACGGCTGGCTACACCTTC,CASSSLRTAGYTF
TRBD1,TRBJ2-7,.,TRBV5-3,TGTGCCAGAAGTTCCGGGACAGGGGACTACGAGCAGTACTTC,CARSSGTGDYEQYF
TRBD2,TRBJ2-1,.,TRBV6-5,TGTGCCAGCAGTTACTCGAGGGAGGGCATGCGTTTTGACCAGTTCTTC,CASSYSREGMRFDQFF
TRBD1,TRBJ2-3,.,TRBV2,TGTGCCAGCGGAAGGGACAGGGCCACAGATACGCAGTATTTT,CASGRDRATDTQYF
.,TRBJ1-2,.,TRBV15,TGTGCCACCAGCAGAGGTCGGGGGTATTATGGCTACACCTTC,CATSRGRGYYGYTF
TRBD1,TRBJ1-3,.,TRBV30,TGTGCCTCGACAGGGGCTGGTGGAAACACCATATATTTT,CASTGAGGNTIYF
.,TRBJ2-7,.,TRBV5-1,TGCGCCAGCAGCTTGGGCCCCACCTACGAGCAGTACTTC,CASSLGPTYEQYF
.,TRBJ1-2,.,TRBV11-1,TGTGCCAGCAGCCCCCGGGGCGGGACATTGTATGGCTACACCTTC,CASSPRGGTLYGYTF
.,TRBJ1-2,.,TRBV28,TGTGCCAGCTTAACAGGGTTGGAAAGCTATGGCTACACCTTC,CASLTGLESYGYTF
.,TRBJ2-7,.,TRBV25-1,TGTGCCAGCAGTCCACCTCTTCTGGTTTACGAGCAGTACTTC,CASSPPLLVYEQYF
TRBD1,TRBJ2-7,.,TRBV30,TGTGCCTGGGGGACAGGGGGGGTCCTGTTCCAACCCCAGCAGTACTTC,CAWGTGGVLFQPQQYF
TRBD1,TRBJ1-2,.,TRBV4-1,TGCGCCAGCAGCCAAGACCCTCCGGGACAGGTCTATGGCTACACCTTC,CASSQDPPGQVYGYTF
TRBD1,TRBJ1-3,few,TRBV9,TGTGCCAGCAGCGTCTCTTCGGGACAGGGATCCTCTGGAAACACCATATATTTT,CASSVSSGQGSSGNTIYF
.,TRBJ1-2,.,TRBV5-6,TGTGCCAGCAGCTTTGGTTCTCAAAACTATGGCTACACCTTC,CASSFGSQNYGYTF
.,TRBJ1-3,once,TRBV14,TGTGCCAGCAGTCTTTGGGGCCAGGGTTTCTCTGGAAACACCATATATTTT,CASSLWGQGFSGNTIYF
TRBD2,TRBJ2-1,.,TRBV5-4,TGTGCCAGCACCGATTCCGGGGGGGGCAATGAGCAGTTCTTC,CASTDSGGGNEQFF
.,TRBJ1-1,.,TRBV5-8,TGTGCCAGCCTCGGGGCCCGAGACACTGAAGCTTTCTTT,CASLGARDTEAFF
TRBD2,TRBJ2-1,.,TRBV5-6,TGTGCCAGCAGCCCTGGACTAGCGGGACGGGTATACAATGAGCAGTTCTTC,CASSPGLAGRVYNEQFF
.,TRBJ2-3,.,TRBV20-1,TGCAGTGCTCCCGAAATCGATACGCAGTATTTT,CSAPEIDTQYF
.,TRBJ1-2,.,TRBV25-1,TGTGCCAGCAGGCTCGGAGGGGGCTATGGCTACACCTTC,CASRLGGGYGYTF
.,TRBJ2-3,medium-sized,TRBV7-8,TGTGCCAGCAGCTTAGGGGGTTTGGGGACTAGCACAGATACGCAGTATTTT,CASSLGGLGTSTDTQYF
TRBD1,TRBJ2-2,.,TRBV30,TGTGCCCTCGGGACAGGGATGAACACCGGGGAGCTGTTTTTT,CALGTGMNTGELFF
TRBD1,TRBJ2-6,once,TRBV15,TGTGCCACCACCCACAGGGGATCTGGGGCCAACGTCCTGACTTTC,CATTHRGSGANVLTF
TRBD1,TRBJ1-6,few,TRBV7-9,TGTGCCAGCAGCTTAGCAGGTGGGACAGGGGCTTCACCCCTCCACTTT,CASSLAGGTGASPLHF
TRBD1,TRBJ2-5,.,TRBV5-4,TGTGCCAGCAGCCGGGGGCAGGGGGCGGGTGGAGAGACCCAGTACTTC,CASSRGQGAGGETQYF
TRBD2,TRBJ2-3,.,TRBV7-2,TGTGCCAGCAGCTTAGGACTAGCGGTGAGCACAGATACGCAGTATTTT,CASSLGLAVSTDTQYF